What follows are 3 T cell receptor beta chains derived from one specimen sequenced in a study of response to subunit inactivated influenza vaccine. Each CDR3 protein is one row after TCRdb ran MiXCR on the RT-PCR reads. The sample lists hundreds of thousands of distinct CDR3 sequences, approximately 12% occurring once. The source material was non-naive T cells sorted from PBMCs, sampled approximately 15 days before vaccination. These receptors originate from a man aged 45-65 years who received an inactivated influenza vaccine.

This clonotype was counted between two and nine times. The chain carries TRBV20-1 and TRBJ2-1, with no clear D. Germline loops: CDR1 DFQATT, CDR2 SNEGSKA (reference sequence). V lost 0 bases and J lost 3, with 6 bases in between. This CDR3 is 13 amino acids long. The CDR3 is CSARDISYNEQFF. Written as DNA, the CDR3 is TGCAGTGCTAGAGATATCAGCTACAATGAGCAGTTCTTC.

This clonotype was seen a handful of times. The J gene is TRBJ2-3, the V gene TRBV5-1; 9 bases are a match to TRBD2. Trimming removed 4 bases from V and 2 bases from J; junction bases left unmatched: 11. Looked up from germline, CDR1 is SGHRS and CDR2 is YFSETQ. This CDR3 comprises 17 residues. CDR3 sequence: CASSTFSLAGYTDTQYF. The CDR3 DNA reads TGCGCCAGCAGCACCTTCTCGCTAGCGGGATACACAGATACGCAGTATTTT.

The CDR3 nucleotides read TGCGCCAGCAGCTCTAGCGGGAGAGGCGCCTACAATGAGCAGTTCTTC. It specifies CASSSSGRGAYNEQFF. The chain joins TRBV5-1 to TRBJ2-1, with TRBD2 matching over 10 bases. The CDR3 is made up of 16 amino acids. V gave up 3 bases and J gave up 2 bases; unmatched junction bases: 5. Germline values: CDR1 SGHRS, CDR2 YFSETQ. The whole variable domain, filled in from reference TRBV5-1 and TRBJ2-1, reads KAGVTQTPRYLIKTRGQQVTLSCSPISGHRSVSWYQQTPGQGLQFLFEYFSETQRNKGNFPGRFSGRQFSNSRSEMNVSTLELGDSALYLCASSSSGRGAYNEQFFGPGTRLTVL.